This TCR beta chain emerged from a study of cytomegalovirus exposure and HLA in healthy donors. Whole-study context: One earlier analysis, a look at about 179 million T cells, found almost 120 million unique TCR beta sequences.

With 60 Vbeta and 13 Jbeta primers, the PCR was carried out. Assay: immunoSEQ multiplex PCR; the TCRdb copy retains only in-frame clones and omits some. The sample includes 190,000 or so clones, 79% of them seen just once. Regarding the study as a whole: Among TCR beta chains of equal frequency, HLA-associated ones were more clonally expanded in a later analysis. Some segments of the V type, notably TRBV6-2 and TRBV6-3, were excluded as indistinguishable. The availability of immune exposure information extended only to CMV serostatus.

This CDR3 is built from 15 residues. Trimming stripped 3 bases from V and 5 bases from J, with 17 bases between. Germline CDR1 reads SGHRS; CDR2 reads YFSETQ. Comment on this clone: The antigen remains undetermined.

The receptor comes from a girl under 18 in good health and CMV-seropositive. The chain links TRBV5-1 to TRBJ1-1; D is undetermined. Sequencing was done on a sample of PBMCs. CDR3 sequence (DNA): TGCGCCAGCAGCTACGTAGGTCCCCGAGGTACTGAAGCTTTCTTT. Translated, it gives CASSYVGPRGTEAFF.